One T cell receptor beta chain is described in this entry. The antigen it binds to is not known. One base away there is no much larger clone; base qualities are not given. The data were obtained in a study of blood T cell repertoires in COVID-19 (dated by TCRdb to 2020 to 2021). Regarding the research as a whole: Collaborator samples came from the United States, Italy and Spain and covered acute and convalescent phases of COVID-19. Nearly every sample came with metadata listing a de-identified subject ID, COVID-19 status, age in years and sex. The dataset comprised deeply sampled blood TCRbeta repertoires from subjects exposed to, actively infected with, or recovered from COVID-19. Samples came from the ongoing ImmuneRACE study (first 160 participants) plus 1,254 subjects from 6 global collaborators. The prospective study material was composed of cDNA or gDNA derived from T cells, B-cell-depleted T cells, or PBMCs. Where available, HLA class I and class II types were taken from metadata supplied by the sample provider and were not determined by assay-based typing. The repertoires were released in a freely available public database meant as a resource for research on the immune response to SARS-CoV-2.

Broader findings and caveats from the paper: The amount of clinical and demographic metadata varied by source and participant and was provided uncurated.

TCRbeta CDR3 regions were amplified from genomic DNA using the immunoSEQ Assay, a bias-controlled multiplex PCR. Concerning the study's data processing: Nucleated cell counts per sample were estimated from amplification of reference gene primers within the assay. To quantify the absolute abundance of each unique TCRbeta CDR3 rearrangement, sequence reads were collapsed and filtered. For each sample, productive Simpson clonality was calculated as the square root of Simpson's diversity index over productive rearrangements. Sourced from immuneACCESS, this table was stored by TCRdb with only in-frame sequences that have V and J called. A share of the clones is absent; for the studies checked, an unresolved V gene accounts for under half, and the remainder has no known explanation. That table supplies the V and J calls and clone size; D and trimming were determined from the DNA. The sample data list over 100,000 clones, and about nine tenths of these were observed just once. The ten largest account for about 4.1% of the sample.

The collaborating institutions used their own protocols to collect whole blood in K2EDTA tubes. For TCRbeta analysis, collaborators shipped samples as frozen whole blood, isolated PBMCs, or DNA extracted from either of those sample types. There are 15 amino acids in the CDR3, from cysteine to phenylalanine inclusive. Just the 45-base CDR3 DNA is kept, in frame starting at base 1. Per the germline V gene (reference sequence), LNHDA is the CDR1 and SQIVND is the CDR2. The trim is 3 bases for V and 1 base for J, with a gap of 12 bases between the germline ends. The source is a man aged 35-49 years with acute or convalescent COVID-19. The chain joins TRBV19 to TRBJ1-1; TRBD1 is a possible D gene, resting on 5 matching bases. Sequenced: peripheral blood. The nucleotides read TGTGCCAGTAGTATGAACCAGGGAGGGAACACTGAAGCTTTCTTT. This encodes CASSMNQGGNTEAFF.